This T cell receptor beta chain was sequenced for a study of T cells in Graves' hyperthyroidism and ophthalmopathy. This clonotype was picked up many times. CDR1 and CDR2 from the germline V gene are DFQATT and SNEGSKA (reference sequence). Unmatched junction bases numbered 7, after V lost 0 bases and J lost 5 bases. The CDR3 has 15 residues. Researchers took RNA transcripts and amplified the TCR beta CDR3 regions from them. An initial round of RT-PCR targeting the TCR CDR3 relied on the HTBI primer set. TCRdb called the multiplex PCR reads again in MiXCR, with one record for every CDR3 protein. The sample lists about 620,000 distinct CDR3 sequences; under 20% were seen once.

This clonotype originated in a woman aged 25 to 39 with Graves' hyperthyroidism. The gene calls are TRBV20-1 and TRBJ2-7; 10 bases map to TRBD1. The specimen sequenced was blood. CDR3 protein: CSARDPWTGGNEQYF. As DNA, the CDR3 is TGCAGTGCTAGAGACCCATGGACAGGGGGAAACGAGCAGTACTTC.